Sequencing of this TCR beta chain was carried out in a study of T cells in Graves' hyperthyroidism and ophthalmopathy. Whole-study results and caveats: Through a model of 13 V-J features, ophthalmopathy was separated from stable hyperthyroidism.

Researchers took RNA transcripts and amplified the TCR beta CDR3 regions from them. When the TCR CDR3 underwent first-round RT-PCR, the HTBI primer set was used. TCRdb re-derived calls from the multiplex PCR reads in MiXCR, one entry per CDR3 protein. The sample has more than 500,000 distinct CDR3 sequences, 11% to 15% seen once. CDR1 is SGHTS, CDR2 YDEGEE, per germline. CDR3 length: 15 residues. Trimming stripped 5 bases from V and 3 bases from J, with 15 bases between. This clonotype has more than one count but fewer than ten. Its antigen is as yet unknown. An approximately 10 ml volume of fresh peripheral blood provided the PBMCs.

Sequencing input: blood. The chain joins TRBV5-8 to TRBJ2-1, with D perhaps TRBD1 (5 bases). The sequence was obtained from a woman in her thirties or forties with Graves' hyperthyroidism. Here the CDR3 reads CASSLAGKGYNEQFF. CDR3 nucleotide sequence: TGTGCCAGCAGTTTAGCAGGGAAGGGCTACAATGAGCAGTTCTTC.